These T cell receptor beta chains were read from a single sample in a study of blood T cell repertoires in COVID-19. Using immunoSEQ multiplex PCR, the repertoire was profiled, and TCRdb retains in-frame clones only, with some absent. Altogether approximately 110,000 clones are present, more than 75% being singletons, with the ten largest covering about 5.4%. The sequenced sample consisted of peripheral blood. The receptors here all came from a human donor in a cohort sampled during active COVID-19. Both conserved end residues are part of each CDR3. D genes are given only for firm matches. Not every row has a clone size; where given, it reads once, few, many or a size class.

abundance	j_gene	v_gene	len	d_gene	CDR3aa	CDR3nt
-	TRBJ1-2	TRBV19	16	-	CASSIEGRAAGYGYTF	TGTGCCAGTAGTATAGAGGGCCGAGCCGCAGGCTATGGCTACACCTTC
once	TRBJ1-5	TRBV11-2	13	-	CASSLALSQPQHF	TGTGCCAGCAGCTTAGCTTTGAGTCAGCCCCAGCATTTT
once	TRBJ2-3	TRBV18	15	TRBD2	CASSPLAGVKDTQYF	TGTGCCAGCTCACCACTAGCGGGAGTGAAAGATACGCAGTATTTT
-	TRBJ1-4	TRBV5-1	16	-	CASSLAGGTTNEKLFF	TGCGCCAGCAGCTTGGCAGGAGGAACAACTAATGAAAAACTGTTTTTT
-	TRBJ2-3	TRBV7-9	16	TRBD2	CASSFRGVLTTDTQYF	TGTGCCAGCAGCTTCCGGGGGGTCCTAACCACAGATACGCAGTATTTT
-	TRBJ2-6	TRBV19	15	-	CASSIHSSGANVLTF	TGTGCCAGTAGTATTCACAGCTCTGGGGCCAACGTCCTGACTTTC
once	TRBJ1-6	TRBV7-2	15	TRBD1	CASSLQGTGDSPLHF	TGTGCCAGCAGCTTACAGGGGACAGGAGATTCACCCCTCCACTTT
-	TRBJ2-5	TRBV5-8	16	-	CASSLGLLRDQETQYF	TGTGCCAGCAGCTTGGGATTGTTGCGAGACCAAGAGACCCAGTACTTC
-	TRBJ2-3	TRBV21-1	15	-	CASLRGGRAEDTQYF	TGTGCCAGCCTTCGCGGCGGGAGGGCCGAGGATACGCAGTATTTT
-	TRBJ2-3	TRBV29-1	14	TRBD2	CSVGLAVLLDTQYF	TGCAGCGTCGGACTAGCGGTCCTCCTGGATACGCAGTATTTT
-	TRBJ2-7	TRBV18	16	TRBD1	CASSPRSDRGLYEQYF	TGTGCCAGCTCACCACGGTCGGACAGGGGGCTCTACGAGCAGTACTTC
once	TRBJ2-7	TRBV5-5	16	-	CASSLPLLQGPREQYF	TGTGCCAGCAGCTTGCCCCTTCTACAGGGTCCTCGCGAGCAGTACTTC
-	TRBJ2-2	TRBV6-2/TRBV6-3	14	-	CASSRRLDTGELFF	TGTGCCAGCAGTAGGAGGCTAGATACCGGGGAGCTGTTTTTT
-	TRBJ1-3	TRBV19	13	TRBD1	CASEQGSGNTIYF	TGTGCCAGTGAACAGGGGTCTGGAAACACCATATATTTT
-	TRBJ2-7	TRBV30	14	TRBD2	CAWSVGTSLDEQYF	TGTGCCTGGAGTGTAGGGACTAGTCTAGACGAGCAGTACTTC
few	TRBJ2-3	TRBV7-2	16	TRBD2	CASSLETSGSSDTQYF	TGTGCCAGCAGCTTAGAGACTAGCGGGAGCAGCGATACGCAGTATTTT
-	TRBJ1-3	TRBV5-6	14	-	CASSLGTAGNTIYF	TGTGCCAGCAGCTTGGGGACAGCTGGAAACACCATATATTTT
few	TRBJ2-2	TRBV7-9	15	-	CASRPGVDTGGELFF	TGTGCCAGCAGACCCGGGGTTGATACGGGCGGGGAGCTGTTTTTT
-	TRBJ2-7	TRBV4-2	13	TRBD1	CASSASTGVEQYF	TGTGCCAGCAGCGCAAGTACAGGGGTCGAGCAGTACTTC
-	TRBJ1-2	TRBV7-2	17	-	CASSLGARGTYGYGYTF	TGTGCCAGCAGCTTAGGCGCCAGGGGTACTTATGGCTATGGCTACACCTTC
-	TRBJ2-2	TRBV14	19	-	CASSLHPILQATLSGELFF	TGTGCCAGCAGCCTTCACCCAATCCTACAGGCGACCCTTTCCGGGGAGCTGTTTTTT
-	TRBJ2-1	TRBV5-1	15	TRBD2	CASSSSGSAYNEQFF	TGCGCCAGCAGCTCTAGCGGGAGTGCGTACAATGAGCAGTTCTTC
-	TRBJ2-3	TRBV5-1	12	-	CASSLNTDTQYF	TGCGCCAGCAGCCTAAACACAGATACGCAGTATTTT
-	TRBJ1-2	TRBV16	18	-	CASSQSAAGAVLIGGYTF	TGTGCCAGCAGCCAATCGGCGGCGGGTGCGGTACTTATCGGTGGCTACACCTTC
-	TRBJ1-3	TRBV29-1	13	-	CSVESNSGNTIYF	TGCAGCGTTGAATCCAACTCTGGAAACACCATATATTTT
-	TRBJ2-1	TRBV6-1	17	TRBD2	CASRELSGLELYNEQFF	TGTGCCAGCAGGGAATTGTCGGGACTAGAGCTCTACAATGAGCAGTTCTTC
-	TRBJ2-7	TRBV19	15	TRBD2	CASSQQTSGTGEQYF	TGTGCCAGTAGTCAACAGACTAGCGGGACAGGGGAGCAGTACTTC
-	TRBJ2-7	TRBV5-1	16	TRBD2	CASSPLTGTSNDEQYF	TGCGCCAGCAGCCCGCTAACCGGGACTAGTAACGACGAGCAGTACTTC
once	TRBJ1-4	TRBV3-1/TRBV3-2	18	TRBD1	CASSQRFGRQGANEKLFF	TGTGCCAGCAGCCAGAGATTTGGGCGACAGGGGGCTAATGAAAAACTGTTTTTT
-	TRBJ1-6	TRBV9	16	-	CASSFREGSYNSPLHF	TGTGCCAGCAGCTTCAGGGAAGGGTCCTATAATTCACCCCTCCACTTT
-	TRBJ1-3	TRBV2	15	-	CASSVRDNSGNTIYF	TGTGCCAGCAGTGTCCGGGACAACTCTGGAAACACCATATATTTT
-	TRBJ2-7	TRBV28	11	-	CASSLRYEQYF	TGTGCCAGCAGTCTCCGCTACGAGCAGTACTTC
-	TRBJ2-5	TRBV18	16	TRBD2	CASSPPGRGGGETQYF	TGTGCCAGCTCACCACCGGGCCGCGGGGGGGGAGAGACCCAGTACTTC
-	TRBJ2-1	TRBV27	18	TRBD2	CASSPPGTRGRAYNEQFF	TGTGCCAGCAGCCCCCCCGGGACTAGAGGGCGTGCCTACAATGAGCAGTTCTTC
-	TRBJ2-1	TRBV28	14	-	CASSRTTGFDEQFF	TGTGCCAGCAGCCGGACCACAGGGTTCGATGAGCAGTTCTTC
-	TRBJ2-7	TRBV2	14	-	CASSAWTVTYEQYF	TGTGCCAGCAGTGCTTGGACAGTGACCTACGAGCAGTACTTC
-	TRBJ2-3	TRBV5-1	13	TRBD2	CASQSGGTDTQYF	TGCGCCAGCCAGAGCGGGGGCACAGATACGCAGTATTTT
-	TRBJ2-3	TRBV5-1	17	TRBD2	CASSKGLAGLGTDTQYF	TGCGCCAGCAGCAAGGGACTAGCGGGACTTGGCACAGATACGCAGTATTTT
-	TRBJ2-1	TRBV18	17	TRBD2	CASSPRLATSSYNEQFF	TGTGCCAGCTCACCCAGACTAGCGACGAGCTCCTACAATGAGCAGTTCTTC